The 27 T cell receptor beta chains in this list originate from one sample, sequenced in a study of T cells in Graves' hyperthyroidism and ophthalmopathy. TCR beta CDR3 region amplification was performed from RNA transcripts. Primed by the HTBI set, a first-round RT-PCR was run on the TCR CDR3. Each CDR3 protein is one row after TCRdb ran MiXCR on the multiplex PCR reads. The sample has a few hundred thousand distinct CDR3 sequences; less than 20% are singletons. Sequencing was performed on blood. The receptors were gathered from a man between 18 and 35 years old with Graves' ophthalmopathy.

This clonotype was counted many times. This rearrangement joins TRBV2 to TRBJ1-1; D may be TRBD1 (6 bases). V dropped 7 bases and J dropped 8 bases, with 14 bases sitting between them. Germline V gives CDR1 SNHLY, CDR2 FYNNEI. The CDR3 contains 12 residues. The CDR3 sequence: CASTGTSQEAFF. The CDR3 DNA reads TGTGCCAGCACCGGGACATCCCAAGAAGCTTTCTTT.

This clonotype occurred many times. This sequence joins TRBV10-2 and TRBJ2-7; the D gene is possibly TRBD1 (6 bases). Trimming removed 7 bases from V and 0 bases from J, with 13 bases in between. The CDR3 consists of 14 residues. Germline CDR1 reads WSHSY; CDR2 reads SAAADI. The CDR3 DNA sequence: TGCGCCAGCAATGACAGGATGAGCTCCTACGAGCAGTACTTC. It yields the protein CASNDRMSSYEQYF.

As concerns this clonotype: One end of the junction fails to match germline, which may point to a read error. This chain uses TRBV2 with TRBJ2-2; D possibly corresponds to TRBD2 (5 bases). CDR3 size: 13 residues. Germline-derived CDR1 and CDR2 are SNHLY and FYNNEI. The CDR3 reads CASSPANTGELCF. The CDR3 coding sequence is TGTGCCAGCAGTCCAGCAAACACCGGGGAGCTGTGTTTT.

The chain couples TRBV11-2 to TRBJ1-1, with TRBD1 identical over 12 bases. This CDR3 is built from 14 residues. The trim removed 5 bases at V and 7 bases at J, leaving 5 bases unmatched. The germline V gene encodes CDR1 SGHAT and CDR2 FQNNGV. CDR3 residues: CASSHRDRGLEAFF. The CDR3 region has the DNA TGTGCCAGCAGCCACCGGGACAGGGGGCTTGAAGCTTTCTTT.

This sequence joins TRBV5-5 and TRBJ1-6; 11 bases agree with TRBD1. V trimming: 0 bases; J trimming: 16 bases; junction bases outside the gene matches: 9. This CDR3 region has 15 residues. Looked up from germline, CDR1 is SGHKS and CDR2 is YYEKEE (reference sequence). This CDR3 reads CASSLDGTGGIRLHF. The DNA for the CDR3 is TGTGCCAGCAGCTTGGATGGGACAGGGGGAATTCGGCTCCACTTT.

This clonotype has ten or more counts. The V and J genes are TRBV7-9 and TRBJ2-1, with 9 positions matching TRBD1. The junction had 5 bases not matched to a gene; V was cut back by 6 bases and J by 2 bases. CDR1 and CDR2 (germline): SEHNR, FQNEAQ (reference sequence). CDR3 length: 15 residues. The DNA of the CDR3 is TGTGCCAGCAGGAAACAGGGGGCGGCCTACAATGAGCAGTTCTTC. It translates to CASRKQGAAYNEQFF.

A single count supports this clonotype. V and J are TRBV12-3 or TRBV12-4 and TRBJ1-1, with TRBD1 matching over 9 bases. The CDR3 runs to 15 residues. V shed 8 bases and J 3 bases; nucleotides not matched to a gene: 10. The CDR3 loop reads CASRGQGIYDTEAFF. The CDR3 DNA is TGTGCCAGCCGAGGACAGGGGATATACGACACTGAAGCTTTCTTT.

This clonotype was counted many times. The CDR3: CASSDSGSSYEQYF. CDR3 DNA: TGTGCCAGCAGCGACAGTGGGAGCTCCTACGAGCAGTACTTC. The V call is TRBV12-3 or TRBV12-4, the J call TRBJ2-7; either TRBD1 or TRBD2 may fit D (5 bases each). The CDR3 contains 14 residues. V lost 6 bases and J lost 0, with 12 bases in between.

Only one count was recorded for this clonotype. The rearrangement joins TRBV16 to TRBJ1-2; no definite D call. The CDR3 extends over 12 amino acids. Germline-derived CDR1 and CDR2 are KGHSY and FQNENV. With 4 bases removed from V and 7 bases from J, the gap between germline ends came to 10 bases. The CDR3 sequence: CASSLALSGYTF. CDR3 DNA: TGTGCCAGCAGCCTTGCATTGAGTGGCTACACCTTC.

This clonotype was detected ten times or more. J is TRBJ1-4 and V is TRBV2; D gene ambiguous. CDR3 size: 11 residues. V lost 8 bases and J lost 7, with 8 bases in between. The germline gives CDR1 SNHLY, CDR2 FYNNEI. The DNA of the CDR3 is TGTGCCAGCCGGGAGGGTGAAAAACTGTTTTTT. Protein product: CASREGEKLFF.

The J gene is TRBJ2-3, the V gene TRBV4-2, with D uncertain. With 1 base removed from V and 1 base from J, the gap between germline ends came to 21 bases. The CDR3 length is 19 residues. Germline lookup yields CDR1 LGHNA and CDR2 YNFKEQ. The CDR3 is CASSQVPGTASPRTDTQYF. CDR3 DNA: TGTGCCAGCAGCCAAGTGCCCGGAACCGCCTCCCCTCGCACAGATACGCAGTATTTT.

The rearrangement joins TRBV11-2 to TRBJ2-1; 8 nucleotides align to TRBD2. CDR1 is SGHAT, CDR2 FQNNGV, per germline. The J segment lost 8 bases and the V segment lost 1 base, leaving 7 bases of the junction unmatched. This CDR3 has 15 amino acids. The CDR3 bases are TGTGCCAGCAGCTTAGGGGGCGGGGGGTGGGATGAGCAGTTCTTC. Its protein product is CASSLGGGGWDEQFF.

This clonotype was recorded a few times. The chain has TRBV9 and TRBJ2-2; D is undetermined. V lost 2 bases and J 4 bases, leaving 6 bases between the germline ends. Looked up from germline, CDR1 is SGDLS and CDR2 is YYNGEE. This CDR3 contains 13 residues. The CDR3 region has the DNA TGTGCCAGCAGCGTCGGGCGCACCGGGGAGCTGTTTTTT. Its translation: CASSVGRTGELFF.

A word on this clonotype: A read error may explain this, as a much larger clone is one base away. CDR3 DNA: TGTGCCGGCAGCCCGGACAGGGGACACAGTAATTCACCCCTCCACTTT. The encoded protein is CAGSPDRGHSNSPLHF. The rearrangement joins TRBV6-1 to TRBJ1-6, with 9 bases identical to TRBD1. In germline, CDR1 is MNHNS, CDR2 SASEGT. This CDR3 has 16 amino acids.

Ten or more counts support this clonotype. This chain uses TRBV7-9 with TRBJ2-7; D gene ambiguous. CDR3 length: 14 residues. CDR1 and CDR2 from the germline V gene are SEHNR and FQNEAQ (reference sequence). V lost 4 bases to trimming and J lost 3 bases, with 13 bases between them. The CDR3 nucleotides read TGTGCCAGCAGCTCCCCCGAAACCCTCTACGAGCAGTACTTC. Amino acids: CASSSPETLYEQYF. Variable domain in full (rest from reference TRBV7-9 and TRBJ2-7): DTGVSQNPRHKITKRGQNVTFRCDPISEHNRLYWYRQTLGQGPEFLTYFQNEAQLEKSRLLSDRFSAERPKGSFSTLEIQRTEQGDSAMYLCASSSPETLYEQYFGPGTRLTVT.

This clonotype was seen a handful of times. The V call is TRBV5-6, the J call TRBJ2-3; possibly TRBD1 or TRBD2 for D (6 bases each). This CDR3 has 18 amino acids. Germline CDR1 reads SGHDT; CDR2 reads YYEEEE. V lost 4 bases and J 3 bases, leaving 24 bases between the germline ends. CDR3 amino acids: CASSAQRAWGAGTDTQYF. DNA of the CDR3: TGTGCCAGCAGCGCCCAGAGGGCGTGGGGGGCCGGGACAGATACGCAGTATTTT.

This clonotype occurred many times. V gene TRBV9 combines with J gene TRBJ1-4; TRBD1 matches at 7 bases. Germline V gives CDR1 SGDLS, CDR2 YYNGEE. This CDR3 is 15 amino acids long. With V trimmed by 6 bases and J by 3 bases, 8 bases remained unmatched. The CDR3 spells CASNRGGTANEKLFF. The CDR3 DNA reads as TGTGCCAGCAATCGGGGGGGGACAGCTAATGAAAAACTGTTTTTT.

In its sample, this clonotype was seen many times. This chain connects TRBV5-6 to TRBJ2-1; D is undetermined. The CDR3 totals 12 residues. Germline loops: CDR1 SGHDT, CDR2 YYEEEE. V was trimmed by 1 base and J by 12 bases, leaving 11 bases between them. The DNA of the CDR3 is TGTGCCAGCAGCTTGAACGGCCAAGGGCAGTTCTTC. Translating gives CASSLNGQGQFF.

Ten or more counts support this clonotype. The genes are TRBV27 and TRBJ1-6; TRBD1 is a possible D gene (5 bases). The ends were cut back, 1 base at V and 6 bases at J, with 10 bases in the middle. In germline, CDR1 is MNHEY, CDR2 SMNVEV (reference sequence). This CDR3 region has 15 residues. The CDR3 nucleotides read TGTGCCAGCAGTTTATTGGGGGAGAGTAATTCACCCCTCCACTTT. It specifies CASSLLGESNSPLHF.

This clonotype was recorded at least ten times. This rearrangement joins TRBV2 to TRBJ1-1, with a weak D call TRBD1 (6 bases). Germline CDR1 SNHLY, CDR2 FYNNEI. This CDR3 is built from 13 residues. V lost 5 bases and J 11 bases, leaving 18 bases between the germline ends. CDR3 in amino acids: CASSLTGSLGAFF. In DNA, the CDR3 is TGTGCCAGCAGTCTTACAGGGAGCCTAGGGGCTTTCTTT.

Many counts were recorded for this clonotype. The V gene is TRBV2, the J gene TRBJ2-7; 7 bases are shared with TRBD1. Unmatched junction bases numbered 7, after V lost 4 bases and J lost 4 bases. CDR3 size: 14 residues. From germline, CDR1 is SNHLY and CDR2 FYNNEI. The DNA for the CDR3 is TGTGCCAGCAGTGGGGGACAGAAACCTTACGAGCAGTACTTC. This sequence encodes CASSGGQKPYEQYF. The entire variable domain, with the rest obtained from reference TRBV2 and TRBJ2-7, is as follows: EPEVTQTPSHQVTQMGQEVILRCVPISNHLYFYWYRQILGQKVEFLVSFYNNEISEKSEIFDDQFSVERPDGSNFTLKIRSTKLEDSAMYFCASSGGQKPYEQYFGPGTRLTVT.

This clonotype was seen ten or more times. The genes are TRBV7-3 and TRBJ2-1; no firm D call. This CDR3 comprises 12 residues. With 4 bases removed from V and 8 bases from J, the gap between germline ends came to 9 bases. The germline V gene has CDR1 SGHTA and CDR2 FQGTGA. The CDR3: CASSSTSYEQFF. Here the CDR3 DNA reads TGTGCCAGCAGCTCAACGTCGTATGAGCAGTTCTTC.

This clonotype was seen a handful of times. This chain links TRBV10-3 with TRBJ1-3; 7 bases are shared with TRBD1. Looked up from germline, CDR1 is ENHRY and CDR2 is SYGVKD. The CDR3 extends over 15 amino acids. Trimming cost V 3 bases and J 4 bases; bases outside gene matches: 6. The CDR3 DNA sequence: TGTGCCATCAGTGACGGACAGGCGACAGGAAACACCATATATTTT. This translates into CAISDGQATGNTIYF.

This clonotype was seen only a few times. The chain uses TRBV28 and TRBJ1-5, with 10 bases that match TRBD1. With V trimmed by 7 bases and J by 8 bases, 8 bases remained unmatched. CDR1 and CDR2 (germline): MDHEN, SYDVKM. CDR3 size: 14 residues. CDR3 residues: CASKIDRGLEPQHF. In DNA form, the CDR3 reads TGTGCCAGCAAAATAGACAGGGGGCTGGAGCCCCAGCATTTT.

This clonotype was counted a few times. This chain links TRBV5-4 with TRBJ2-7; 7 bases agree with TRBD1. Per the germline V gene, CDR1 is SGHNT and CDR2 is YYREEE (reference sequence). The CDR3 extends over 14 amino acids. J lost 5 bases, V lost 5 bases, and 10 bases had no gene match. CDR3 in DNA: TGTGCCAGCAGTACAGAGACAGGGCGCCACGAGCAGTACTTC. Translated: CASSTETGRHEQYF.

This clonotype was seen only a few times. V gene TRBV6-1 combines with J gene TRBJ1-4, with D hard to call. Per germline, CDR1 MNHNS and CDR2 SASEGT. This CDR3 region has 14 residues. V lost 4 bases and J lost 8, with 14 bases in between. The DNA for the CDR3 is TGTGCCAGCAGTGCGGCAATGGGTGGGGAAAAACTGTTTTTT. It translates to CASSAAMGGEKLFF.

At least ten counts were recorded for this clonotype. This sequence joins TRBV12-3 or TRBV12-4 and TRBJ2-5, with 9 bases that match TRBD1. The CDR3 covers 13 residues. The trim removed 4 bases at V and 6 bases at J, leaving 3 bases unmatched. The CDR3 bases are TGTGCCAGCAGTTGGACAGGGGAAAAGACCCAGTACTTC. It encodes CASSWTGEKTQYF.